One sample yielded the 32 T cell receptor beta chains listed below, sequenced in a study of CD8 T cells in Susac syndrome. Random-hexamer reverse transcription was applied to about 0.45 to 1 ug RNA. TCRdb re-analysed the immunoSEQ multiplex PCR reads in MiXCR, keeping a single row per CDR3 protein. The data show about 300,000 distinct CDR3 sequences, with 80% to 90% seen just once and over 0.1% held by the top ten. The source material was CD8+ T cells from PBMCs. The receptors were gathered from a human donor with multiple sclerosis.

This chain links TRBV9 with TRBJ2-7; no reliable D call. This CDR3 has 13 residues. V was pared by 2 bases and J by 7 bases, with 13 bases between. The germline gives CDR1 SGDLS, CDR2 YYNGEE. CDR3 sequence reads: CASSVSGPREQYF. DNA of the CDR3: TGTGCCAGCAGCGTCTCGGGCCCTCGGGAGCAGTACTTC. The full variable domain, completed using reference TRBV9 and TRBJ2-7, is DSGVTQTPKHLITATGQRVTLRCSPRSGDLSVYWYQQSLDQGLQFLIQYYNGEERAKGNILERFSAQQFPDLHSELNLSSLELGDSALYFCASSVSGPREQYFGPGTRLTVT.

The rearrangement uses TRBV20-1 and TRBJ1-6; TRBD1 matches 8 bases. CDR3 length: 13 residues. Germline V gene sequence: CDR1 DFQATT, CDR2 SNEGSKA (reference sequence). The V segment lost 1 base and the J segment 9 bases; nucleotides outside the gene matches: 2. The CDR3 sequence is CSARGTGPSPLHF. CDR3 bases: TGCAGTGCTAGAGGGACAGGGCCTTCACCCCTCCACTTT.

The J gene is TRBJ2-1, the V gene TRBV9; a possible D gene is TRBD1 (5 bases). V lost 2 bases, J lost 9 bases, and 12 bases lay in between. CDR1 is SGDLS, CDR2 YYNGEE, per germline. The CDR3 consists of 13 residues. The CDR3 sequence is CASSVQGKGEQFF. CDR3 sequence (DNA): TGTGCCAGCAGCGTCCAGGGCAAGGGTGAGCAGTTCTTC. Using reference TRBV9 and TRBJ2-1 for the parts outside the CDR3, the full variable domain is DSGVTQTPKHLITATGQRVTLRCSPRSGDLSVYWYQQSLDQGLQFLIQYYNGEERAKGNILERFSAQQFPDLHSELNLSSLELGDSALYFCASSVQGKGEQFFGPGTRLTVL.

This chain connects TRBV21-1 to TRBJ2-7; the DNA was not used to check the table's D call, TRBD1. TRBV21-1 is termed a pseudogene. The CDR3 has 13 amino acids. The CDR3 loop is CASSKGQGVEQYF. As DNA, the CDR3 is TGTGCCAGCAGCAAAGGACAGGGCGTCGAGCAGTACTTC.

The chain joins TRBV6-5 to TRBJ1-6; 9 bases are shared with TRBD1. Per the germline V gene, CDR1 is MNHEY and CDR2 is SVGAGI. The CDR3 consists of 14 residues. The ends lost 9 bases at V and 8 bases at J; junction bases unmatched: 8. The CDR3 region has the DNA TGTGCCAGTACCCCGGACAGGGGATATTCACCCCTCCACTTT. Its translation is CASTPDRGYSPLHF.

The chain is built from TRBV7-8 and TRBJ2-1; D unresolved. Trimming cost V 5 bases and J 10 bases, with 15 bases left between them. Germline V lookup: CDR1 SGHVS, CDR2 FQNEAQ. CDR3 length equals 13 residues. CDR3 DNA: TGTGCCAGCAGCCCCCGCCCTTCCGTAGAGCAGTTCTTC. This sequence encodes CASSPRPSVEQFF. Full variable domain (rest looked up from reference TRBV7-8 and TRBJ2-1): GAGVSQSPRYKVAKRGQDVALRCDPISGHVSLFWYQQALGQGPEFLTYFQNEAQLDKSGLPSDRFFAERPEGSVSTLKIQRTQQEDSAVYLCASSPRPSVEQFFGPGTRLTVL.

V and J are TRBV6-2 or TRBV6-3 and TRBJ2-5; D not resolved. The CDR3 runs 13 residues. The V gene lost 5 bases and the J gene lost 3 bases, with 10 bases spanning the gap. The germline V gene encodes CDR1 MNHEY and CDR2 SVGEGT. The CDR3 DNA follows: TGTGCCAGCAGTGATGTCGATGAAGAGACCCAGTACTTC. This translates into CASSDVDEETQYF.

The V gene is TRBV11-2, the J gene TRBJ2-5; 7 bases fit TRBD1. The CDR3 has 15 amino acids. V was pared by 3 bases and J by 5 bases, with 9 bases of the junction left unmatched. Germline V gene lookup returns CDR1 SGHAT and CDR2 FQNNGV. CDR3: CASSFQGDFRETQYF. The CDR3 nucleotides are TGTGCCAGCAGCTTCCAGGGGGATTTTCGCGAGACCCAGTACTTC.

The rearrangement links TRBV30 to TRBJ1-6, with D perhaps TRBD1 (6 bases). The length of the CDR3 is 15 residues. V lost 1 base and J lost 4, with 11 bases in between. Germline CDR1 and CDR2: GTSNPN and SVGIG (reference sequence). The chain's CDR3 is CAWSDQGPYNSPLHF. The CDR3 region has the DNA TGTGCCTGGAGTGACCAGGGGCCTTATAATTCACCCCTCCACTTT.

J is TRBJ1-5 and V is TRBV20-1, with TRBD1 matching over 8 bases. The length of the CDR3 is 17 residues. Germline CDR1 DFQATT, CDR2 SNEGSKA (reference sequence). V lost 3 bases to trimming and J lost 4 bases; unmatched junction nucleotides: 14. The CDR3 loop is CSASSAVGTGFNQPQHF. The CDR3 coding sequence is TGCAGTGCTAGTTCAGCCGTCGGGACAGGTTTTAATCAGCCCCAGCATTTT.

This sequence joins TRBV5-1 and TRBJ2-2; 8 positions agree with TRBD1. Germline V lookup: CDR1 SGHRS, CDR2 YFSETQ. This CDR3 has 17 residues. With 8 bases clipped from V and 0 bases from J, the junction kept 12 bases outside the gene matches. CDR3 sequence reads: CARDGTGVLTNTGELFF. As DNA, the CDR3 is TGCGCCAGGGACGGGACAGGAGTCTTAACGAACACCGGGGAGCTGTTTTTT.

This clonotype has a single count. The junction departs from the called germline gene at one end, perhaps through a read error. This chain connects TRBV15 to TRBJ2-1; a weak D match, TRBD2 (5 bases). Germline V gives CDR1 LNHNV, CDR2 YYDKDF (reference sequence). This CDR3 is 18 amino acids long. The CDR3 bases are TGTGCCACCAGCAGAGCTCCTGTGGGAGCGGAGATTGACAATGAGCAGTCCTTC. Translation: CATSRAPVGAEIDNEQSF.

The rearrangement uses TRBV28 and TRBJ2-7; perhaps TRBD2 as D (6 bases). The V end was cut by 7 bases, the J end by 3 bases, with 16 bases between. Germline V gene lookup returns CDR1 MDHEN and CDR2 SYDVKM. This CDR3 has 14 amino acids. The CDR3 coding sequence is TGTGCCAGCACCTTCCCCGGGGGAGGCTACGAGCAGTACTTC. Amino acids: CASTFPGGGYEQYF.

V usage is TRBV9 and J usage is TRBJ2-4; D unresolved. Trimming took off 4 bases at V and 1 base at J, with 3 bases between the two ends. The CDR3 totals 12 residues. Germline lookup yields CDR1 SGDLS and CDR2 YYNGEE. This chain's CDR3 is CASSSAKNIQYF. The CDR3 DNA reads TGTGCCAGCAGCTCCGCCAAAAACATTCAGTACTTC.

The count of this clonotype is one. V is TRBV6-5 and J is TRBJ2-1, with D perhaps assigned TRBD1 or TRBD2 (5 bases each). V lost 5 bases and J 2 bases, leaving 13 bases between the germline ends. Germline V gives CDR1 MNHEY, CDR2 SVGAGI. The CDR3 sequence is 15 residues long. The CDR3 bases are TGTGCCAGCAGTCCCGGGGCCCTTGCCTACAATGAGCAGTTCTTC. Its translation is CASSPGALAYNEQFF.

V gene TRBV29-1 combines with J gene TRBJ1-1; D call uncertain. Germline loops: CDR1 SQVTM, CDR2 ANQGSEA. Deletions cut 7 bases from V and 4 bases from J, with 13 bases between. The CDR3 covers 12 residues. CDR3 nucleotide sequence: TGCAGCGCCGTTAGGGAGAGCACTGAAGCTTTCTTT. Its translation is CSAVRESTEAFF. The full variable domain, rest sourced from reference TRBV29-1 and TRBJ1-1, is SAVISQKPSRDICQRGTSLTIQCQVDSQVTMMFWYRQQPGQSLTLIATANQGSEATYESGFVIDKFPISRPNLTFSTLTVSNMSPEDSSIYLCSAVRESTEAFFGQGTRLTVV.

The rearrangement uses TRBV6-5 and TRBJ2-7; D ambiguous. The germline V and J ends were trimmed by 0 bases and 3 bases, with 9 bases remaining between them. This CDR3 spans 14 amino acids. Germline values: CDR1 MNHEY, CDR2 SVGAGI. The CDR3 DNA follows: TGTGCCAGCAGTTACTCAGGTGGCGGCTACGAGCAGTACTTC. It translates to CASSYSGGGYEQYF.

J is TRBJ1-2 and V is TRBV20-1, with TRBD1 identical over 7 bases. With 0 bases clipped from V and 2 bases from J, the junction kept 6 bases outside the gene matches. CDR3 length equals 15 residues. Germline V CDR1 and CDR2: DFQATT, SNEGSKA (reference sequence). CDR3 sequence: CSARDGQEKNYGYTF. The CDR3 region has the DNA TGCAGTGCTAGAGACGGACAGGAAAAGAACTATGGCTACACCTTC.

The chain uses TRBV28 and TRBJ2-1, with D tentatively TRBD2 (7 bases). V gave up 6 bases and J gave up 3 bases, with 21 bases separating them. CDR1 is MDHEN, CDR2 SYDVKM, per germline. CDR3 length: 17 residues. This chain's CDR3 is CASSSLFVGGGYNEQFF. CDR3 DNA sequence: TGTGCCAGCAGCTCTCTATTTGTGGGAGGGGGCTACAATGAGCAGTTCTTC.

There are a few counts of this clonotype. The J gene is TRBJ2-5, the V gene TRBV9; TRBD2 matches at 7 bases. This CDR3 has 15 residues. From germline, CDR1 is SGDLS and CDR2 YYNGEE. J gave up 1 base and V 0 bases, and 3 bases lay outside the gene matches. The DNA of the CDR3 is TGTGCCAGCAGCGTAGGTGGGGGGGGCCAAGAGACCCAGTACTTC. Translating it yields CASSVGGGGQETQYF.

Only one count was recorded for this clonotype. The chain joins TRBV10-3 to TRBJ2-2; D unresolved. This CDR3 is built from 13 residues. Germline V CDR1 and CDR2: ENHRY, SYGVKD. V was clipped by 8 bases and J by 2 bases, with 9 bases between them. The CDR3 region is CAIAQTNTGELFF. The CDR3 region has the DNA TGTGCCATCGCACAGACAAACACCGGGGAGCTGTTTTTT.

The chain joins TRBV7-3 to TRBJ2-2, with TRBD1 as a possible D gene (5 bases). This CDR3 has 15 amino acids. From germline, CDR1 is SGHTA and CDR2 FQGTGA. Trimming removed 4 bases from V and 4 bases from J, with 13 bases in between. Written as DNA, the CDR3 is TGTGCCAGCAGCTCCCCAGGGTTAGGCACCGGGGAGCTGTTTTTT. Amino acid sequence: CASSSPGLGTGELFF.

The V gene is TRBV28, the J gene TRBJ2-1; 9 bases fit TRBD2. Per germline, CDR1 MDHEN and CDR2 SYDVKM. J lost 9 bases, V lost 2 bases, and 11 bases had no gene match. The length of the CDR3 is 16 residues. The CDR3 region is CASSLPSGKGRIEQFF. The CDR3 coding sequence is TGTGCCAGCAGTTTACCTAGCGGGAAGGGTCGTATTGAGCAGTTCTTC.

The chain couples TRBV20-1 to TRBJ1-5; no definite D call. The CDR3 is 14 residues long. V lost 3 bases and J lost 7, with 16 bases in between. Germline loops: CDR1 DFQATT, CDR2 SNEGSKA (reference sequence). CDR3 in DNA: TGCAGTGCTAGGCCGGGCCCCCTGGAGCAGCCCCAGCATTTT. This encodes CSARPGPLEQPQHF.

V gene TRBV6-1 combines with J gene TRBJ1-2; D unclear. The CDR3 is 14 amino acids. The V end was cut by 3 bases, the J end by 5 bases, with 13 bases between. In germline, CDR1 is MNHNS, CDR2 SASEGT. As DNA, the CDR3 is TGTGCCAGCAGTGATCGGAAGAGAGAGTATGGCTACACCTTC. Its protein is CASSDRKREYGYTF.

This clonotype showed up just once. The chain is built from TRBV28 and TRBJ1-1; the D is unclear. The CDR3 runs 14 residues. V was shortened by 3 bases and J by 1 base, with 9 bases between the two germline ends. Germline lookup yields CDR1 MDHEN and CDR2 SYDVKM. The CDR3 spells CASSFLTANTEAFF. CDR3 DNA sequence: TGTGCCAGCAGTTTCTTGACGGCGAACACTGAAGCTTTCTTT.

The chain combines TRBV7-9 with TRBJ2-1; 8 bases fit TRBD2. In germline, CDR1 is SEHNR, CDR2 FQNEAQ (reference sequence). V trimming: 5 bases; J trimming: 5 bases; junction bases outside the gene matches: 8. This CDR3 region has 15 residues. The CDR3 sequence: CASSLERGFDNEQFF. The CDR3 DNA reads as TGTGCCAGCAGCCTTGAGCGGGGGTTTGACAATGAGCAGTTCTTC.

This chain links TRBV20-1 with TRBJ2-3; the match to TRBD2 covers 7 bases. With V trimmed by 5 bases and J by 8 bases, 16 bases remained unmatched. The CDR3 is made up of 15 amino acids. Looked up from germline, CDR1 is DFQATT and CDR2 is SNEGSKA (reference sequence). CDR3 loop: CSADNTREARGTQYF. The CDR3 DNA is TGCAGTGCTGATAACACACGGGAGGCAAGGGGTACGCAGTATTTT.

This rearrangement joins TRBV10-3 to TRBJ2-7, with a possible D match to TRBD2 (5 bases). The germline V and J ends were trimmed by 7 bases and 2 bases, with 15 bases remaining between them. CDR1 is ENHRY, CDR2 SYGVKD, per germline. The CDR3 consists of 14 residues. The CDR3 nucleotides read TGTGCCATCAAAGTAGCCGGGAACACCTACGAGCAGTACTTC. This translates into CAIKVAGNTYEQYF.

The V and J genes are TRBV7-8 and TRBJ2-7; 7 nucleotides line up with TRBD1. CDR3 size: 15 residues. CDR1 is SGHVS and CDR2 is FQNEAQ in the germline V gene. The V gene end was trimmed by 5 bases and the J gene end by 0 bases; junction bases not matched to a gene: 7. CDR3 sequence reads: CASSGDSLSSYEQYF. Here the CDR3 DNA reads TGTGCCAGCAGCGGGGACAGTCTAAGCTCCTACGAGCAGTACTTC.

The chain couples TRBV5-4 to TRBJ2-7; no definite D call. V was cut by 5 bases and J by 2 bases, with 14 bases left in between. The CDR3 contains 14 residues. CDR1 and CDR2 (germline): SGHNT, YYREEE (reference sequence). The CDR3 protein is CASSFRVPPYEQYF. The CDR3 bases are TGTGCCAGCAGTTTCCGGGTTCCACCCTACGAGCAGTACTTC.

The V and J genes are TRBV28 and TRBJ2-7; D is ambiguous. CDR3 length: 13 amino acids. Germline-derived CDR1 and CDR2 are MDHEN and SYDVKM. V was clipped by 3 bases and J by 1 base, with 7 bases between them. The CDR3: CASSFVSSYEQYF. CDR3 DNA sequence: TGTGCCAGCAGTTTTGTCAGTTCCTACGAGCAGTACTTC.